This TCR beta chain was observed in a study of T cells in Graves' hyperthyroidism and ophthalmopathy. Study as a whole: Peripheral blood was drawn at first diagnosis, prior to all treatment.

Based on clinical symptoms, serum thyroxine and TRAb, thyroid ultrasound and orbital computed tomography, diagnoses were reached. The PBMCs studied were ones that came from about 9.9 ml fresh peripheral blood. Amplification of TCR beta CDR3 regions used RNA as the template. The study used the HTBI primer set for a first-round RT-PCR of the TCR CDR3. Each CDR3 protein gets one entry after TCRdb re-called the multiplex PCR reads with MiXCR. This sample has a few hundred thousand distinct CDR3 sequences, with about a sixth found just once. This clonotype was observed at least ten times. CDR3 length: 16 residues. After removal of 0 bases from V and 7 bases from J, the junction contained 7 bases not matched to a gene. Per germline, CDR1 GTSNPN and CDR2 SVGIG (reference sequence).

The V gene is TRBV30, the J gene TRBJ2-1; 12 bases fit TRBD2. Source material: blood. This clonotype originated in a woman younger than 45 with Graves' hyperthyroidism. The CDR3, as DNA: TGTGCCTGGAGTGTACAGGGGCTAGCGGGAGGGAATGAGCAGTTCTTC. Amino acid sequence: CAWSVQGLAGGNEQFF.